This TCR beta chain was sequenced in a study of cytomegalovirus exposure and HLA in healthy donors. The data were produced by immunoSEQ multiplex PCR, yet TCRdb's version contains in-frame clones alone and is incomplete. Among some 110,000 clones listed, roughly nine tenths were seen once. The CDR3 runs 14 residues. Germline values: CDR1 LNHDA, CDR2 SQIVND (reference sequence). The V end lost 4 bases, the J end lost 6 bases, and 14 bases lay between the germline ends. About this clone itself: Its matching antigen is unknown.

Notes on the study in general: In vitro checks showed that a few CMV-associated chains really do target CMV antigens.

The sequencing input was PBMCs. This sequence was found in a man between 18 and 35 years old in good health and CMV-seropositive. The rearrangement uses TRBV19 and TRBJ2-3; unclear D gene. The DNA for the CDR3 is TGTGCCAGTAGTACCTTCGAGGCCCCGGATACGCAGTATTTT. This translates into CASSTFEAPDTQYF.